Following are 26 T cell receptor beta chains from one sample sequenced in a study of OX40 agonist ivuxolimab in advanced cancers. Repertoires were generated with immunoSEQ multiplex PCR, while TCRdb's copy carries only in-frame clones and drops some. The profile shows about 8,300 clones, about 80% of them singletons. The specimen comprised CD4+ or CD8+ T cells sorted from blood, sampled in a trial of the OX40 agonist ivuxolimab. These receptors all come from an adult with an advanced solid tumor such as melanoma, head and neck, liver or kidney cancer.

The V gene is TRBV12-5, the J gene TRBJ2-1; tentatively, D is TRBD1 (5 bases). The germline V gene encodes CDR1 LGHNT and CDR2 FRNRAP. The CDR3 is 12 amino acids. CDR3 loop: CALFGQGNEQFF. Here the CDR3 DNA reads TGTGCCCTCTTCGGTCAGGGCAATGAGCAGTTCTTC.

J is TRBJ2-1 and V is TRBV11-2; 11 bases line up with TRBD2. The CDR3 has 15 residues. CDR1 is SGHAT and CDR2 is FQNNGV in the germline V gene. V was clipped by 5 bases and J by 6 bases; unmatched bases: 6. The CDR3 DNA reads TGTGCCAGCAGCCTTAGCGGGGGGGGATTCAATGAGCAGTTCTTC. Translation: CASSLSGGGFNEQFF. Variable domain in full (rest from reference TRBV11-2 and TRBJ2-1): EAGVAQSPRYKIIEKRQSVAFWCNPISGHATLYWYQQILGQGPKLLIQFQNNGVVDDSQLPKDRFSAERLKGVDSTLKIQPAKLEDSAVYLCASSLSGGGFNEQFFGPGTRLTVL.

This clone is medium-sized by share. The gene calls are TRBV6-5 and TRBJ1-1, with D possibly being TRBD1 (6 bases). This CDR3 is 15 amino acids long. Trimming removed 2 bases at V and 3 bases at J, with 13 bases between. CDR1 is MNHEY and CDR2 is SVGAGI in the germline V gene. CDR3 residues: CASSYEMGADTEAFF. CDR3 bases: TGTGCCAGCAGTTACGAGATGGGGGCGGACACTGAAGCTTTCTTT.

The V call is TRBV13, the J call TRBJ2-1, with D perhaps being TRBD1 or TRBD2 (5 bases each). CDR3 length: 15 residues. Germline loops: CDR1 PRHDT, CDR2 FYEKMQ (reference sequence). Trimming left V 5 bases short and J 8 bases short, with 19 bases between. In DNA, the CDR3 is TGTGCCAGCAGCCCCGTGCGAACTAGGGGTGATGAGCAGTTCTTC. Residues: CASSPVRTRGDEQFF.

The rearrangement links TRBV19 to TRBJ1-5; no firm D call. Trimming removed 1 base from V and 5 bases from J, with 12 bases in between. The CDR3 spans 15 residues. Germline V gene data show CDR1 as LNHDA and CDR2 as SQIVND (reference sequence). The CDR3 nucleotides read TGTGCCAGTAGTATAGGGGGAGGCCCACATCAGCCCCAGCATTTT. Translating it yields CASSIGGGPHQPQHF.

V is TRBV6-4 and J is TRBJ2-3; weak D call: TRBD2 (7 bases). The germline gives CDR1 MRHNA, CDR2 SNTAGT. The V end was cut by 0 bases, the J end by 4 bases, with 11 bases between. CDR3 length: 15 amino acids. The CDR3 loop reads CASSDSLGGPDTQYF. In nucleotides, the CDR3 is TGTGCCAGCAGTGACTCTCTCGGGGGGCCAGATACGCAGTATTTT.

V gene TRBV11-2 combines with J gene TRBJ2-2, with D unresolved. CDR1 SGHAT and CDR2 FQNNGV come from the germline V gene. V shed 5 bases and J shed 2 bases, with 9 bases lying between them. The CDR3 loop spans 14 amino acids. CDR3 in amino acids: CASSHTINTGELFF. DNA of the CDR3: TGTGCCAGCAGCCACACTATCAACACCGGGGAGCTGTTTTTT.

This chain uses TRBV27 with TRBJ2-3; no reliable D call. The CDR3 has 12 amino acids. Germline-derived CDR1 and CDR2 are MNHEY and SMNVEV (reference sequence). V shed 6 bases and J shed 4 bases, with 8 bases lying between them. The CDR3 is CASRFSPDTQYF. In nucleotides, the CDR3 is TGTGCCAGCAGATTCTCCCCAGATACGCAGTATTTT.

The chain has TRBV30 and TRBJ1-2, with D uncertain. CDR3 length: 13 residues. CDR1 is GTSNPN, CDR2 SVGIG, per germline (reference sequence). Trimming stripped 0 bases from V and 2 bases from J, with 7 bases between. The CDR3 DNA sequence: TGTGCCTGGAGTGTAGGCGTAAACTATGGCTACACCTTC. Translation gives CAWSVGVNYGYTF.

This clone was recorded once. The chain combines TRBV9 with TRBJ1-2, with a weak D call TRBD1 (5 bases). The germline gives CDR1 SGDLS, CDR2 YYNGEE. CDR3 length equals 14 residues. V lost 3 bases, J lost 6 bases, and 15 bases lay in between. For the CDR3, the DNA is TGTGCCAGCAGCGCGCCGGGACTGTTCGATGGCTACACCTTC. Protein product: CASSAPGLFDGYTF. Complete variable domain (other parts from reference TRBV9 and TRBJ1-2): DSGVTQTPKHLITATGQRVTLRCSPRSGDLSVYWYQQSLDQGLQFLIQYYNGEERAKGNILERFSAQQFPDLHSELNLSSLELGDSALYFCASSAPGLFDGYTFGSGTRLTVV.

The chain is built from TRBV9 and TRBJ1-2; D remains unclear. V was cut by 3 bases and J by 8 bases, with 8 bases left in between. Germline lookup yields CDR1 SGDLS and CDR2 YYNGEE. This CDR3 comprises 11 residues. This CDR3 reads CASSGRFGYTF. CDR3 bases: TGTGCCAGCAGCGGGAGGTTCGGCTACACCTTC. The full variable domain, with the rest looked up from reference TRBV9 and TRBJ1-2, is DSGVTQTPKHLITATGQRVTLRCSPRSGDLSVYWYQQSLDQGLQFLIQYYNGEERAKGNILERFSAQQFPDLHSELNLSSLELGDSALYFCASSGRFGYTFGSGTRLTVV.

This clone was recorded only once. The chain carries TRBV18 and TRBJ2-7; no reliable D call. Germline lookup yields CDR1 KGHSH and CDR2 LQKENI. This CDR3 is built from 15 residues. Deletions cut 1 base from V and 5 bases from J, with 15 bases between. CDR3: CASSPLGQQAHEQYF. The CDR3 DNA is TGTGCCAGCTCACCACTTGGCCAACAAGCCCACGAGCAGTACTTC.

The rearrangement joins TRBV5-1 to TRBJ2-2; 9 bases fit TRBD1. J was trimmed by 5 bases and V by 4 bases; bases with no gene match: 6. The CDR3 loop spans 15 amino acids. From germline, CDR1 is SGHRS and CDR2 YFSETQ. The DNA of the CDR3 is TGCGCCAGCAGCGGAAAACAGGGGGCAACCGGGGAGCTGTTTTTT. Its translation is CASSGKQGATGELFF.

Here the CDR3 reads CASSTASGEGGHEQFF. In DNA form, the CDR3 reads TGTGCCAGCAGCACGGCTAGCGGGGAGGGGGGCCATGAGCAGTTCTTC. This chain joins TRBV27 and TRBJ2-1, with 9 bases lining up with TRBD2. The CDR3 length is 16 residues. J was trimmed by 8 bases and V by 6 bases; bases with no gene match: 14. CDR1 MNHEY and CDR2 SMNVEV come from the germline V gene (reference sequence).

This clone is deemed medium-sized. The V gene is TRBV7-9, the J gene TRBJ2-1, with unresolved D. The CDR3 length is 13 residues. The germline V gene encodes CDR1 SEHNR and CDR2 FQNEAQ (reference sequence). V was cut by 5 bases and J by 8 bases, with 13 bases left in between. The CDR3 loop reads CASSPPAGDEQFF. The CDR3 region has the DNA TGTGCCAGCAGCCCCCCGGCCGGCGATGAGCAGTTCTTC.

V gene TRBV6-1 combines with J gene TRBJ2-3; the match to TRBD2 covers 7 bases. The CDR3 is 13 amino acids. Germline trimming cut 7 bases from V and 4 bases from J; bases unmatched to any gene: 5. Germline lookup yields CDR1 MNHNS and CDR2 SASEGT. This CDR3 is CASTAGDADTQYF. The CDR3 nucleotides are TGTGCCAGCACCGCGGGGGACGCAGATACGCAGTATTTT.

The rearrangement links TRBV11-2 to TRBJ1-6; 10 bases fit TRBD1. Trimming took 5 bases from V and 7 from J; bases not matched to a gene: 5. CDR3 length: 15 amino acids. In germline, CDR1 is SGHAT, CDR2 FQNNGV. CDR3 sequence (DNA): TGTGCCAGCAGCCCCTGGGACAGGGGAAATTCACCCCTCCACTTT. It specifies CASSPWDRGNSPLHF. The variable domain in full, with the rest retrieved from reference TRBV11-2 and TRBJ1-6, is EAGVAQSPRYKIIEKRQSVAFWCNPISGHATLYWYQQILGQGPKLLIQFQNNGVVDDSQLPKDRFSAERLKGVDSTLKIQPAKLEDSAVYLCASSPWDRGNSPLHFGNGTRLTVT.

The V and J genes are TRBV5-1 and TRBJ2-7; D not resolved. Germline values: CDR1 SGHRS, CDR2 YFSETQ. V lost 4 bases to trimming and J lost 1 base, with 18 bases between them. CDR3 length equals 16 residues. The CDR3 protein is CASSPRYSDGSYEQYF. DNA of the CDR3: TGCGCCAGCAGCCCCCGTTATTCGGACGGATCCTACGAGCAGTACTTC.

The CDR3 protein is CASSVPKGNTGELFF. The CDR3 DNA follows: TGTGCCAGCAGCGTCCCAAAGGGGAACACCGGGGAGCTGTTTTTT. V gene TRBV9 combines with J gene TRBJ2-2; D is unclear. The CDR3 extends over 15 amino acids. The V and J ends lost 2 bases and 1 base respectively, with 9 bases between them. Germline V lookup: CDR1 SGDLS, CDR2 YYNGEE.

This clone came up once. The CDR3 nucleotides are TGTGCCAGCAGTGGACAGACGAACACCGGGGAGCTGTTTTTT. Protein: CASSGQTNTGELFF. The chain carries TRBV6-5 and TRBJ2-2, with a tentative D call TRBD1 (6 bases). Trimming pared 5 bases from V and 0 bases from J, leaving 7 bases between. Germline assignment: CDR1 MNHEY and CDR2 SVGAGI. The CDR3 length is 14 residues.

V and J are TRBV6-5 and TRBJ1-1; tentatively, D is TRBD1 (6 bases). Trimming removed 5 bases from V and 6 bases from J, with 13 bases in between. Looked up from germline, CDR1 is MNHEY and CDR2 is SVGAGI. CDR3 length: 13 residues. This CDR3 reads CASSPTGTAEAFF. The CDR3 DNA reads TGTGCCAGCAGTCCGACAGGTACGGCTGAAGCTTTCTTT.

The sample holds one count of this clone. The chain is built from TRBV21-1 and TRBJ1-5. TRBV21-1 is reported as a pseudogene. CDR3 length: 11 residues. The CDR3 sequence is CARGGHQPQHF. CDR3 in DNA: TGTGCCAGGGGGGGGCATCAGCCCCAGCATTTT.

The chain links TRBV7-8 to TRBJ1-1, with D possibly matching TRBD1 (6 bases). V was cut by 2 bases and J by 5 bases, with 12 bases left in between. Germline assignment: CDR1 SGHVS and CDR2 FQNEAQ. The CDR3 loop spans 14 amino acids. The CDR3 DNA reads as TGTGCCAGCAGCTTAAGGGGGGGATTTACTGAAGCTTTCTTT. Protein: CASSLRGGFTEAFF.

The chain combines TRBV6-5 with TRBJ1-6, with D possibly being TRBD1 (6 bases). Germline V gene data show CDR1 as MNHEY and CDR2 as SVGAGI. The CDR3 is 16 amino acids. V shed 4 bases and J shed 0 bases, with 10 bases lying between them. In nucleotides, the CDR3 is TGTGCCAGCAGTTCCACAGGGAGCTCCTATAATTCACCCCTCCACTTT. Its translation is CASSSTGSSYNSPLHF.

V usage is TRBV4-1 and J usage is TRBJ2-5; TRBD2 is a possible D gene (6 bases). Germline CDR1 reads MGHRA; CDR2 reads YSYEKL. This CDR3 region has 14 residues. Trimming cost V 4 bases and J 5 bases, with 14 bases left between them. CDR3 sequence (DNA): TGCGCCAGCAGCCCGGAGGGAGCATTCGAGACCCAGTACTTC. Its translation: CASSPEGAFETQYF.

The V gene is TRBV9, the J gene TRBJ2-2; the D call may be TRBD1 or TRBD2 (6 bases each). CDR1 is SGDLS, CDR2 YYNGEE, per germline. The CDR3 sequence is 16 residues long. V gave up 4 bases and J gave up 4 bases, with 17 bases separating them. The CDR3 DNA follows: TGTGCCAGCAGCCCTGGAGGGGGGCTGGGCACCGGGGAGCTGTTTTTT. Translating gives CASSPGGGLGTGELFF.